Reported below is one TCR beta chain. Its antigen is unknown. No much larger clone exists at a distance of one base, and base qualities are not known. This sample is drawn from a study of cytomegalovirus exposure and HLA in healthy donors (dated by TCRdb to the late 2010s). For the study in its entirety: In an earlier analysis of roughly 590 of the donors, about 260 Gb of sequence data and approximately 120 million unique TCR beta sequences from about 180 million T cells were reported. The number of typed donors differed by locus: about 629-630 for A, B, C, DRB1 and DQB1; approximately 540 for DQA1; 606 for DPA1; and roughly 490 for DPB1. All discovery cohort repertoires had been generated on a single sequencing platform. The study used immunosequencing to profile the T cell repertoires of approximately 690 subjects and linked those repertoires to cytomegalovirus serostatus. Donor age, sex, ethnicity and CMV serostatus were collected together with the repertoire data. The genetic ancestry cluster associated with self-reported Caucasian donors included approximately 85% of the 300 to 400 genotyped donors. A later genetic analysis took genome-wide SNP genotypes for about three fifths of the roughly 700 donors and used that subset as a discovery cohort. Rather than drawing on any new phenotypic data, the later analysis identified candidate immune exposures from TCR beta sequences and the way those sequences occurred across donors. An early release covering roughly 600 HLA-typed donors comprised about 310 gigabases of sequencing data and tens of millions of unique TCR sequences. Class I and class II HLA loci were covered by the typing at four-digit resolution. A separate validation cohort of approximately 130 different subjects was used in addition to the roughly 640-subject first cohort. The study combined high-throughput TCR immunosequencing, statistical association of individual TCRs with disease status, and machine learning to predict cytomegalovirus infection status. A later analysis re-analyzed previously published TCR beta repertoires from approximately 700 donors and added high-resolution HLA genotyping to study TCR occurrence patterns. On average, around 230,000 unique TCR beta nucleotide sequences were sequenced per donor among 398 genotyped donors of the cohort, with roughly 18% of those sequences being non-productive. The study was designed to test whether signatures of past pathogen exposure could be identified by cataloging public T cell receptors. In an earlier analysis of 550 to 700 of the donors, high-throughput TCR beta sequencing was used to judge whether each TCR beta V gene segment behaved as functional or pseudogenic. About five DR-DQ haplotypes were treated as single units for association and clustering because of strong linkage in the cohort. General conclusions and limits of the study: In a later genetic analysis, a missense DCLRE1C variant was associated with V-gene and J-gene trimming of TCR beta chains, and the association was replicated in an independent cohort. The sequencing pipeline was judged likely to have produced a cluster of highly shared sequence variants as a technical artifact. It was suggested by the authors that the approach could potentially be generalized to other disease states and immunological phenotypes. Linkage disequilibrium might explain the correlated functional status among segregating V segments, but an unknown experimental factor could not be excluded. A later analysis reported that several top co-occurrence clusters appeared linked to parvovirus B19, influenza, CMV and Epstein-Barr virus. This cohort had only TCR beta chains sequenced, and the lack of alpha or paired-chain data limited which features could be detected. In the study, around 150 TCR beta chains were listed as associated with cytomegalovirus. A later analysis associated roughly 17,000 TCR beta sequences with specific HLA alleles at a false discovery rate of 0.05. Most TCR sequences were seen in very few donors, while some public TCRs were found in many individuals. In an earlier analysis of roughly 500 of the donors, most TCR beta V segments appeared in productive rearrangements about 87% or about 30% of the time, broadly matching IMGT annotations. A later analysis found that HLA-associated TCR beta chains were more clonally expanded and had lower generation probabilities than equally common non-associated chains. According to a later analysis, TCR association rates differed among HLA loci, with DRB1 alleles showing the most associated TCRs and HLA-C alleles showing the fewest. According to a later analysis, most CMV-associated TCR beta chains appeared to be HLA-restricted, and the HLA associations seemed to be driven largely by CMV exposure. When HLA alleles, especially DR and DQ, strongly co-occurred, attributing TCR associations to individual alleles was difficult. Because counts were too low, roughly 18 rarely observed V segments, including chromosome 9 orphons, were left out of the earlier analysis of a few hundred of the donors. Roughly uniform sequencing depth across donors was assumed in presence/absence analyses, although this assumption may not hold. Cytomegalovirus status was reported to be diagnosed by the classifier with high specificity and sensitivity in both the original and validation cohorts. A further reported finding was that TCR beta sequences accurately predicted the HLA-A and HLA-B alleles for most subjects in the first cohort. Immune exposure information for the cohort was limited to CMV serostatus. Because HLA typing was unavailable for some donors at each locus, only the typed subset was used in association tests. The 87-base-pair reads could not distinguish some IMGT-functional V segments, including TRBV6-2 and TRBV6-3, so those segments were excluded. In a later genetic analysis, fewer N-insertions in productive TCRs were reported among donors in an Asian-associated ancestry cluster than the roughly 700-donor mean. A few of the identified cytomegalovirus-associated TCR beta chains were confirmed in vitro to be specific for cytomegalovirus antigens.

To prepare the library, the immunoSEQ multiplex PCR assay was applied. A mixture of 60 forward primers for TCR Vbeta segments and 13 reverse primers for TCR Jbeta segments was used in the multiplex PCR. A multiplex PCR assay on genomic DNA amplified the CDR3 region of rearranged TCR beta genes. The amplified TCR beta libraries were sequenced on the Illumina HiSeq System as 87-base-pair reads. For the original study's pipeline: A later analysis counted approximately 76 million unique TCR beta chains across the 666 repertoires, and some 11 million of these chains were shared by at least two donors. Raw reads were error-corrected and collapsed into unique sequences with a nearest-neighbor algorithm that merged closely related sequences to remove PCR and sequencing errors. Alignment of CDR3 sequences to IMGT reference sequences was used to assign V, D and J gene segments. For a sequence to be retained, a match of at least six nucleotides to both a V gene segment and a J gene segment was required. Rearrangements were called productive when the CDR3 lacked stop codons and stayed in frame with V and J; all others were non-productive. CDR3 was defined by IMGT convention, running from the second conserved V-encoded cysteine to the conserved J-encoded phenylalanine. The earlier analysis of 500 to 650 of the donors excluded any sequence lacking an unambiguous match to a single V gene segment. In an earlier analysis of approximately 500 of the donors, a V segment was called functional when productive rearrangements were above 56.7%, and segregating when the standard deviation between donors exceeded 5%. To diagnose cytomegalovirus status from the catalog of TCR beta chain sequences, a statistical classification framework was built. A later analysis assigned V and J genes by comparing TCR nucleotide sequences with IMGT/GENE-DB human TR gene sequences. Using the TCRdist pipeline, a later analysis assigned CDR3 sequences along with most-parsimonious VDJ recombination scenarios. In a later analysis, every TCR beta chain was defined by the combination of its CDR3 amino acid sequence and its V-gene family, and reads without a unique V-gene family were dropped. A later analysis removed over 500 highly shared, low-generation-probability nucleotide sequences to deal with suspected cross-contamination and a sequencing artifact. In a later analysis, a clonal expansion index for each public chain was calculated from normalized within-repertoire ranks of inferred template counts. In a later analysis, generation probabilities were computed using a VDJ recombination model fitted to out-of-frame rearrangements, and the results were checked against IGoR. In a later analysis, hypergeometric tests were used to score TCR-TCR, TCR-HLA and TCR-CMV co-occurrence, with a repertoire-size bias correction applied to TCR pairs. In a later analysis, false discovery rates were estimated by permuting HLA or CMV assignments 20 times. In a later analysis, co-occurring TCRs were grouped with DBSCAN, and TCRdist sequence similarity was added when clustering was performed within HLA-allele-positive subsets. Repertoires with fewer than 30,000 or more than 120,000 public chains, plus five repertoires with anomalous nucleotide sharing, were excluded from co-occurrence clustering. Imported from immuneACCESS, the table was reduced by TCRdb to in-frame sequences with V and J called. These copies leave out some clones; in studies compared against another copy, an unresolved V gene accounts for under half, and the cause of the remainder is not known. V and J calls and clone size follow that table, whereas D and trimming were derived from the DNA. The sample table lists around 130,000 clones, roughly 70% of them with a count of one. Clones ranked in the top ten supply around 7% of the sample.

The germline V gene provides CDR1 SGHRS and CDR2 YFSETQ. The junction carries 14 bases between V and J, which are trimmed by 0 bases and 1 base respectively. The CDR3, cysteine through phenylalanine, is 17 amino acids long. Kept here is only the CDR3 DNA, which spans 51 bases and is read in frame from base 1. The cohort comprised under 700 healthy bone marrow donors. Cohort members were all nominally healthy when sampled, although unrecorded immune exposures were likely present. The donor was CMV seropositive and belonged to the group of 250 to 350 seropositive cohort members. A peripheral blood sample was collected from each donor, and TCR beta sequencing was performed on peripheral blood mononuclear cells. Genomic DNA was extracted from the blood cell samples with the Qiagen DNeasy Blood Extraction Kit.

The chain was built from TRBV5-1 and TRBJ2-1; TRBD2 is a weak D gene call, 6 bases matching. The receptor was isolated from a man aged 35-49 years in good health and CMV-seropositive. The source material was PBMCs. The CDR3 corresponds to CASSLDGTLVSYNEQFF. The DNA is TGCGCCAGCAGCTTGGATGGGACTTTAGTATCCTACAATGAGCAGTTCTTC.